The clone carrying this TCR beta chain was counted between two and nine times. Deletions cut 9 bases from V and 4 bases from J, with 16 bases between. The CDR3 spans 13 residues. The germline V gene encodes CDR1 SGHRS and CDR2 YFSETQ. The data are from a study of T-cell memory formation after mild COVID-19. Sample barcodes and UMIs were carried by the TCR alpha and TCR beta cDNA libraries that 5'RACE generated with constant-segment primers. TCRdb processed the 5' RACE reads anew with MiXCR; each CDR3 protein has one entry. This table holds 350,000 to 400,000 distinct CDR3 sequences, roughly 21% found once.

This receptor was identified in an adult woman who had mild COVID-19 (a few samples of this study predate the infection). Cell type and time point are not known. The specimen sequenced was PBMCs or a T cell subset sorted from them (not recorded which). The chain employs TRBV5-1 and TRBJ1-1; the D is unclear. The CDR3 region is CATRWGTSTEAFF. CDR3 bases: TGCGCCACCCGGTGGGGAACGAGCACTGAAGCTTTCTTT.